These 29 T cell receptor beta chains originate from one sample sequenced in a study of blood T cell repertoires in COVID-19 (dated by TCRdb to the early 2020s). Library creation used the immunoSEQ multiplex PCR assay. TCRdb took this table from immuneACCESS and kept in-frame rearrangements with V and J called. Such tables lack part of the clones; where checked against another copy, unresolved V genes explain under half of the gap, and the rest is unexplained. The sample profile shows 210,000 or so clones; less than 85% of them were found once. The ten largest clones add up to approximately 8% of the sample. The sequencing input was peripheral blood. All receptors derive from a woman of 80 years or more with COVID-19, enrolled during active disease.

Only one count was recorded for this clone. The CDR3 loop reads CASSSQAGARGNEQFF. Written as DNA, the CDR3 is TGTGCCAGCAGCTCACAAGCGGGAGCCCGGGGGAATGAGCAGTTCTTC. V is TRBV7-6 and J is TRBJ2-1; 8 bases fit TRBD2. V lost 4 bases, J lost 7 bases, and 12 bases stayed unmatched. Germline CDR1 reads SGHVS; CDR2 reads FNYEAQ. The length of the CDR3 is 16 residues.

This clone was seen a handful of times. V gene TRBV6-1 combines with J gene TRBJ1-1; D gene uncertain. With 4 bases removed from V and 3 bases from J, the gap between germline ends came to 18 bases. From germline, CDR1 is MNHNS and CDR2 SASEGT. CDR3 length: 16 residues. CDR3 nucleotide sequence: TGTGCCAGCAGTGTGGAGACCCGAGGGATTTACACTGAAGCTTTCTTT. The encoded protein is CASSVETRGIYTEAFF.

This sequence joins TRBV19 and TRBJ2-6, with TRBD1 identical over 8 bases. Per germline, CDR1 LNHDA and CDR2 SQIVND (reference sequence). V lost 4 bases, J lost 0 bases, and 8 bases stayed unmatched. The CDR3 is 18 amino acids. In nucleotides, the CDR3 is TGTGCCAGTAGTAGCCGGACAGGGACCAACTCTGGGGCCAACGTCCTGACTTTC. This translates into CASSSRTGTNSGANVLTF.

V gene TRBV5-1 combines with J gene TRBJ2-7; D possibly corresponds to TRBD2 (5 bases). The V end lost 7 bases, the J end lost 7 bases, and 18 bases lay between the germline ends. This CDR3 has 13 amino acids. Looked up from germline, CDR1 is SGHRS and CDR2 is YFSETQ. The CDR3, as DNA: TGCGCCAGCGCTACCCCTGTTCGGGGAGAGCAGTACTTC. Its translation: CASATPVRGEQYF.

This clone was recorded once. This chain connects TRBV6-5 to TRBJ1-5; D call uncertain. CDR3 length equals 13 residues. Trimming removed 6 bases from V and 0 bases from J, with 6 bases in between. Germline loops: CDR1 MNHEY, CDR2 SVGAGI. In nucleotides, the CDR3 is TGTGCCAGCAGGTGGAGTAGCAATCAGCCCCAGCATTTT. It translates to CASRWSSNQPQHF.

Notes on this clone: A much larger clone lies a single base off, so this may be a read error. V gene TRBV27 combines with J gene TRBJ1-2; tentative D call: TRBD1 (6 bases). Germline V gene data show CDR1 as MNHEY and CDR2 as SMNVEV (reference sequence). The ends were cut back, 2 bases at V and 5 bases at J, with 9 bases in the middle. The CDR3 runs 13 residues. The DNA of the CDR3 is TGTGCCAGCAGTTTAGGGCAGGGGTATGGCTACACCTTC. This sequence encodes CASSLGQGYGYTF.

The rearrangement joins TRBV19 to TRBJ2-1, with 8 bases that match TRBD1. Germline-derived CDR1 and CDR2 are LNHDA and SQIVND (reference sequence). V gave up 6 bases and J gave up 1 base; unmatched junction bases: 5. The CDR3 consists of 15 residues. The CDR3 region is CASRSDRGSYNEQFF. The DNA of the CDR3 is TGTGCCAGTAGGTCCGACAGGGGTTCCTACAATGAGCAGTTCTTC.

The genes are TRBV9 and TRBJ2-1, with 10 nucleotides matching TRBD2. Looked up from germline, CDR1 is SGDLS and CDR2 is YYNGEE. The CDR3 has 16 amino acids. With 4 bases clipped from V and 9 bases from J, the junction kept 13 bases outside the gene matches. The CDR3 nucleotides read TGTGCCAGCAGCCCCGGGGGGCTAGCGGGGGCGGGTGAGCAGTTCTTC. Translating gives CASSPGGLAGAGEQFF.

The chain employs TRBV19 and TRBJ2-2; D remains unclear. CDR1 is LNHDA and CDR2 is SQIVND in the germline V gene (reference sequence). The CDR3 length is 18 residues. V was clipped by 0 bases and J by 4 bases, with 18 bases between them. CDR3: CASSIDPRPNPSTGELFF. Here the CDR3 DNA reads TGTGCCAGTAGTATAGATCCGCGGCCGAACCCGTCCACCGGGGAGCTGTTTTTT.

CDR3: CASSSRDRGQPQHF. The CDR3, as DNA: TGTGCCAGCAGTTCCCGGGACAGGGGGCAGCCCCAGCATTTT. J is TRBJ1-5 and V is TRBV27; 11 nucleotides match TRBD1. Germline V gives CDR1 MNHEY, CDR2 SMNVEV (reference sequence). This CDR3 spans 14 amino acids. The trim removed 4 bases at V and 7 bases at J, leaving 3 bases unmatched.

Note on this clone: The junction departs from the called germline gene at one end, perhaps through a read error. This sequence joins TRBV7-7 and TRBJ2-2, with D unresolved. Germline CDR1 SSHAT, CDR2 FNYEAQ (reference sequence). The CDR3 loop spans 14 amino acids. The CDR3 protein is CASSPLRSTGELFF. The CDR3 nucleotides are TGTGCTAGCAGCCCTCTTCGGTCCACCGGGGAGCTGTTTTTT.

The V gene is TRBV4-1, the J gene TRBJ1-6; 7 bases are a match to TRBD1. J lost 0 bases, V lost 3 bases, and 8 bases had no gene match. Per the germline V gene, CDR1 is MGHRA and CDR2 is YSYEKL. This CDR3 has 18 residues. The CDR3 region has the DNA TGCGCCAGCAGCCAGGGACAGCCCTTTAGCTCCTATAATTCACCCCTCCACTTT. Amino acids: CASSQGQPFSSYNSPLHF.

This clone appeared once. The genes are TRBV10-2 and TRBJ1-2; D is unclear. Trimming left V 3 bases short and J 8 bases short, with 13 bases between. The germline V gene encodes CDR1 WSHSY and CDR2 SAAADI. The CDR3 has 13 amino acids. In nucleotides, the CDR3 is TGCGCCAGCAGTGATCCGGGAAGGGAGGGCTACACCTTC. Amino acid sequence: CASSDPGREGYTF.

DNA for the CDR3: TGTGCCAGTACCAGGGGAGATAGCAATCAGCCCCAGCATTTT. Translation: CASTRGDSNQPQHF. This chain joins TRBV9 and TRBJ1-5, with D possibly TRBD1 on 6 matching bases. In germline, CDR1 is SGDLS, CDR2 YYNGEE. Trimming pared 8 bases from V and 0 bases from J, leaving 12 bases between. The CDR3 is made up of 14 amino acids.

The chain is built from TRBV5-1 and TRBJ2-5, with D tentatively TRBD2 (6 bases). CDR3 size: 14 residues. Germline V CDR1 and CDR2: SGHRS, YFSETQ. The V gene lost 7 bases and the J gene lost 5 bases, with 18 bases spanning the gap. CDR3 in amino acids: CASFDGSLGETQYF. In nucleotides, the CDR3 is TGCGCCAGCTTCGACGGGAGTCTAGGCGAGACCCAGTACTTC. Drawing the rest from reference TRBV5-1 and TRBJ2-5, the complete variable domain is KAGVTQTPRYLIKTRGQQVTLSCSPISGHRSVSWYQQTPGQGLQFLFEYFSETQRNKGNFPGRFSGRQFSNSRSEMNVSTLELGDSALYLCASFDGSLGETQYFGPGTRLLVL.

The gene calls are TRBV20-1 and TRBJ2-7; tentative D call: TRBD2 (5 bases). The CDR3 is made up of 9 amino acids. Germline CDR1 reads DFQATT; CDR2 reads SNEGSKA (reference sequence). The CDR3 DNA follows: TGCCGGGGTCCCTACGAGCAGTACTTC. It is translated as CRGPYEQYF.

V is TRBV28 and J is TRBJ2-1; D perhaps matches TRBD2 (6 bases). The length of the CDR3 is 14 residues. The V end was cut by 3 bases, the J end by 5 bases, with 11 bases between. Per the germline V gene, CDR1 is MDHEN and CDR2 is SYDVKM. The CDR3 nucleotides are TGTGCCAGCAGTTTCTTTAGCGGACACAATGAGCAGTTCTTC. Protein: CASSFFSGHNEQFF.

The chain joins TRBV7-9 to TRBJ2-7; 8 positions agree with TRBD2. J lost 3 bases, V lost 9 bases, and 4 bases had no gene match. Germline lookup yields CDR1 SEHNR and CDR2 FQNEAQ (reference sequence). CDR3 length equals 12 residues. CDR3 sequence: CASNGGDYEQYF. CDR3 coding DNA: TGTGCCAGTAACGGGGGGGACTACGAGCAGTACTTC.

The chain joins TRBV5-1 to TRBJ2-7; tentative D call: TRBD2 (7 bases). Trimming removed 4 bases at V and 5 bases at J, with 10 bases between. The CDR3 is 12 amino acids. Germline CDR1 reads SGHRS; CDR2 reads YFSETQ. For the CDR3, the DNA is TGCGCCAGCAGCCCGGGGGGCCACGAGCAGTACTTC. Residues: CASSPGGHEQYF.

V is TRBV5-1 and J is TRBJ2-1; TRBD1 matches 8 bases. Germline V lookup: CDR1 SGHRS, CDR2 YFSETQ. The CDR3 runs to 15 residues. V shed 4 bases and J 0 bases; nucleotides not matched to a gene: 3. The CDR3 is CASSRDRSSYNEQFF. The CDR3 coding sequence is TGCGCCAGCAGCAGGGACAGGAGCTCCTACAATGAGCAGTTCTTC.

V is TRBV4-2 and J is TRBJ2-7; 11 bases fit TRBD1. Trimming removed 10 bases from V and 2 bases from J; junction bases left unmatched: 4. The CDR3 sequence is 13 residues long. The germline CDR1 and CDR2 sequences are LGHNA and YNFKEQ. CDR3 region: CATKGQGAYEQYF. The CDR3 DNA follows: TGTGCCACTAAGGGACAGGGGGCCTACGAGCAGTACTTC.

The V call is TRBV5-6, the J call TRBJ1-1; D ambiguous. Looked up from germline, CDR1 is SGHDT and CDR2 is YYEEEE. Deletions cut 7 bases from V and 8 bases from J, with 15 bases between. This CDR3 region has 12 residues. The CDR3 bases are TGTGCCAGCTCATTAGCGACGGGGGAAGCTTTCTTT. Encoded protein: CASSLATGEAFF.

V usage is TRBV7-8 and J usage is TRBJ1-5, with D maybe TRBD1 (5 bases). Trimming shortened V by 5 bases and J by 2 bases, and 13 bases separated the two germline ends. The V gene's germline CDR1 is SGHVS and CDR2 FQNEAQ. The CDR3 is 15 residues long. The CDR3, as DNA: TGTGCCAGCAGCCTGGGGCCGGGAGGCAATCAGCCCCAGCATTTT. Translating gives CASSLGPGGNQPQHF.

Here the CDR3 DNA reads TGTGCCAGCAGCGGAATTGGGCAGGGGCGGACTGAAGCTTTCTTT. Its protein is CASSGIGQGRTEAFF. The rearrangement uses TRBV6-5 and TRBJ1-1, with D possibly being TRBD1 (6 bases). CDR1 is MNHEY and CDR2 is SVGAGI in the germline V gene. There are 15 residues in the CDR3. The V end lost 6 bases, the J end lost 5 bases, and 19 bases lay between the germline ends.

In regard to this clone: The identical CDR3 is also encoded by other nucleotide sequences in the sample. The chain recombines TRBV2 with TRBJ1-1; 7 positions match TRBD1. There are 13 residues in the CDR3. Germline trimming cut 8 bases from V and 0 bases from J; bases unmatched to any gene: 3. CDR1 and CDR2 from the germline V gene are SNHLY and FYNNEI. The DNA of the CDR3 is TGTGCCAGCCGACAGGGCCTGAACACTGAAGCTTTCTTT. Its protein is CASRQGLNTEAFF.

V gene TRBV12-3 or TRBV12-4 combines with J gene TRBJ2-2; a possible D gene is TRBD2 (5 bases). The CDR3 consists of 13 residues. V shed 6 bases and J shed 7 bases, with 12 bases lying between them. The CDR3 is CASSPIRGGELFF. The CDR3 DNA sequence: TGTGCCAGCAGCCCCATTCGGGGCGGGGAGCTGTTTTTT.

This rearrangement joins TRBV5-1 to TRBJ1-1; D not certain. The germline gives CDR1 SGHRS, CDR2 YFSETQ. The CDR3 covers 15 residues. Trimming pared 3 bases from V and 1 base from J, leaving 13 bases between. For the CDR3, the DNA is TGCGCCAGCAGCTCCGGCGGTACGGGGAACACTGAAGCTTTCTTT. Its protein product is CASSSGGTGNTEAFF. Drawing the rest from reference TRBV5-1 and TRBJ1-1, the complete variable domain is KAGVTQTPRYLIKTRGQQVTLSCSPISGHRSVSWYQQTPGQGLQFLFEYFSETQRNKGNFPGRFSGRQFSNSRSEMNVSTLELGDSALYLCASSSGGTGNTEAFFGQGTRLTVV.

The chain has TRBV7-9 and TRBJ2-2, with a weak D call TRBD2 (6 bases). In germline, CDR1 is SEHNR, CDR2 FQNEAQ (reference sequence). The germline V and J ends were trimmed by 8 bases and 7 bases, with 20 bases remaining between them. The CDR3 totals 15 residues. DNA for the CDR3: TGTGCCAGCGCGACCGCCGGGGGTAGCGGCGGGGAGCTGTTTTTT. Translating it yields CASATAGGSGGELFF.

This chain uses TRBV3-1 (or the pseudogene TRBV3-2) with TRBJ2-2; 12 bases line up with TRBD2. The germline CDR1 and CDR2 sequences are LGHDT and YNNKEL (reference sequence). Trimming cost V 6 bases and J 3 bases; bases outside gene matches: 8. CDR3 size: 17 residues. Here the CDR3 reads CASSPSGRARYTGELFF. CDR3 coding DNA: TGTGCCAGCAGTCCTAGCGGGAGGGCCCGGTACACCGGGGAGCTGTTTTTT.